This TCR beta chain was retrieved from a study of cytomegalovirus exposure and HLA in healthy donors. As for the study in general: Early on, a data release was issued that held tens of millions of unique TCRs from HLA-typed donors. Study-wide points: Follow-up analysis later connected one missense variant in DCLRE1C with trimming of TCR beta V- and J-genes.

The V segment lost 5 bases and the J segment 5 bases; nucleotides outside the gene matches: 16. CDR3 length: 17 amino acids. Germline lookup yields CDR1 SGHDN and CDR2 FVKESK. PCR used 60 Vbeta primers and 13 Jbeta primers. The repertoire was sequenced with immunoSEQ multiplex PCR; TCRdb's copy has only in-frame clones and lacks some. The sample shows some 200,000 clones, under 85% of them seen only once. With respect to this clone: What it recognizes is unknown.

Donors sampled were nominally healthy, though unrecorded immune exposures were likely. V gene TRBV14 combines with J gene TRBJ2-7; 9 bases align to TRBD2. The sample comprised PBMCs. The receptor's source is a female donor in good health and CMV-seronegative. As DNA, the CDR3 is TGTGCCAGCAGCGCCTTCAGGCGGGAGGGCCTGAAAAACGAGCAGTACTTC. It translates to CASSAFRREGLKNEQYF.